These 16 T cell receptor beta chains were all obtained from the same sample, sequenced in a study of T-cell memory formation after mild COVID-19. Each CDR3 protein is one row after TCRdb ran MiXCR on the 5' RACE reads. The table includes 250,000 to 350,000 distinct CDR3 sequences, roughly 17% detected once. Sequencing was carried out using PBMCs or a T cell subset sorted from them (not recorded which). Receptor source: a man between 18 and 35 years old who had mild COVID-19 (a few samples of this study predate the infection). Cell type and time point are not known.

This clonotype has more than one count but fewer than ten. The chain links TRBV12-3 or TRBV12-4 to TRBJ2-1; D gene unclear. The V end was cut by 6 bases, the J end by 4 bases, with 13 bases between. CDR3 length: 14 amino acids. CDR3 residues: CASSRGTEYNEQFF. Here the CDR3 DNA reads TGTGCCAGCAGCCGAGGAACGGAGTACAATGAGCAGTTCTTC.

V and J are TRBV29-1 and TRBJ2-2; TRBD1 matches at 7 bases. The CDR3 sequence is 14 residues long. Germline V gives CDR1 SQVTM, CDR2 ANQGSEA. With 7 bases clipped from V and 0 bases from J, the junction kept 5 bases outside the gene matches. CDR3 amino acids: CSASGTANTGELFF. The DNA for the CDR3 is TGCAGCGCATCTGGGACAGCGAACACCGGGGAGCTGTTTTTT.

This clonotype appeared a few times. The chain employs TRBV12-3 or TRBV12-4 and TRBJ2-7; TRBD1 aligns across 7 bases. CDR3 length equals 14 residues. The V segment lost 10 bases and the J segment 6 bases; nucleotides outside the gene matches: 15. CDR3 loop: CATKPMTGSLEQYV. CDR3 nucleotide sequence: TGTGCCACCAAGCCTATGACAGGGTCGCTCGAGCAGTACGTC.

This clonotype appeared a few times. The chain has TRBV5-4 and TRBJ2-3, with D tentatively TRBD1 or TRBD2 (6 bases each). The V gene lost 7 bases and the J gene lost 3 bases, with 21 bases spanning the gap. The CDR3 totals 16 residues. CDR1 and CDR2 (germline): SGHNT, YYREEE (reference sequence). The CDR3 DNA reads TGTGCCAGCGGACGGAGGGGGGCCGGTGTGACAGATACGCAGTATTTT. Protein sequence: CASGRRGAGVTDTQYF.

This clonotype was found many times. The rearrangement links TRBV5-1 to TRBJ2-5; D may correspond to TRBD1 or TRBD2 (5 bases each). CDR3 length equals 15 residues. V lost 3 bases, J lost 1 base, and 13 bases lay in between. CDR1 SGHRS and CDR2 YFSETQ come from the germline V gene. The CDR3 reads CASSYRDRSQETQYF. The CDR3 coding sequence is TGCGCCAGCAGCTACCGGGACCGAAGCCAAGAGACCCAGTACTTC.

This clonotype has only a few counts. This chain joins TRBV6-5 and TRBJ1-3; unclear D gene. Germline V gives CDR1 MNHEY, CDR2 SVGAGI. V was cut by 8 bases and J by 2 bases, with 10 bases left in between. This CDR3 has 13 residues. The CDR3 bases are TGTGCCAGCTCGGTGGGCCCTGGAAACACCATATATTTT. Its protein product is CASSVGPGNTIYF.

The V and J genes are TRBV5-1 and TRBJ2-5, with 7 positions matching TRBD1. This CDR3 spans 15 amino acids. After removal of 2 bases from V and 1 base from J, the junction contained 5 bases not matched to a gene. Germline loops: CDR1 SGHRS, CDR2 YFSETQ. DNA of the CDR3: TGCGCCAGCAGCTTTAACAGGGGAACCCAAGAGACCCAGTACTTC. Its translation: CASSFNRGTQETQYF.

This clonotype came up many times. The chain links TRBV4-1 to TRBJ2-3; 8 nucleotides align to TRBD1. The CDR3 runs 15 residues. Looked up from germline, CDR1 is MGHRA and CDR2 is YSYEKL. V was pared by 0 bases and J by 3 bases, with 2 bases of the junction left unmatched. This CDR3 reads CASSQEGQATDTQYF. For the CDR3, the DNA is TGCGCCAGCAGCCAAGAGGGACAGGCTACAGATACGCAGTATTTT.

This clonotype was picked up a small number of times. The J gene is TRBJ1-1, the V gene TRBV7-2, with 7 bases that match TRBD1. The CDR3 runs to 13 residues. The J segment lost 10 bases and the V segment lost 1 base, leaving 6 bases of the junction unmatched. The V gene's germline CDR1 is SGHTA and CDR2 FQGNSA. CDR3 loop: CASSLGSGQRAFF. The DNA for the CDR3 is TGTGCCAGCAGCTTAGGGTCGGGACAGCGAGCTTTCTTT. The whole variable domain, remainder taken from reference TRBV7-2 and TRBJ1-1, is GAGVSQSPSNKVTEKGKDVELRCDPISGHTALYWYRQSLGQGLEFLIYFQGNSAPDKSGLPSDRFSAERTGGSVSTLTIQRTQQEDSAVYLCASSLGSGQRAFFGQGTRLTVV.

A few counts support this clonotype. The chain recombines TRBV5-1 with TRBJ2-7, with 7 bases fitting TRBD1. Germline-derived CDR1 and CDR2 are SGHRS and YFSETQ. Trimming removed 2 bases from V and 3 bases from J; junction bases left unmatched: 5. The CDR3 is 14 residues long. CDR3 amino acids: CASSFRDRNYEQYF. CDR3 DNA: TGCGCCAGCAGCTTCCGGGACAGAAACTACGAGCAGTACTTC. The whole variable domain, remainder taken from reference TRBV5-1 and TRBJ2-7, is KAGVTQTPRYLIKTRGQQVTLSCSPISGHRSVSWYQQTPGQGLQFLFEYFSETQRNKGNFPGRFSGRQFSNSRSEMNVSTLELGDSALYLCASSFRDRNYEQYFGPGTRLTVT.

This clonotype was seen more than once but under ten times. This chain joins TRBV11-2 and TRBJ2-2; D may correspond to TRBD1 or TRBD2 (5 bases each). Deletions cut 5 bases from V and 0 bases from J, with 16 bases between. Germline values: CDR1 SGHAT, CDR2 FQNNGV. This CDR3 comprises 17 residues. CDR3 nucleotide sequence: TGTGCCAGCAGCATACCTACCGGGGCGTCGAACACCGGGGAGCTGTTTTTT. Its translation is CASSIPTGASNTGELFF.

This clonotype came up a few times. The chain uses TRBV10-3 and TRBJ2-7; TRBD1 aligns across 8 bases. Trimming removed 9 bases from V and 6 bases from J; junction bases left unmatched: 7. Germline V gene sequence: CDR1 ENHRY, CDR2 SYGVKD. This CDR3 is 12 amino acids long. The CDR3 spells CAIGRTGLEQYV. CDR3 DNA sequence: TGTGCCATAGGCCGGACAGGGCTCGAGCAGTACGTC.

As DNA, the CDR3 is TGTGCCAGCAGCCCTGGTAATGCGGGGGTTCCCCATACGCAGTATTTT. Translating gives CASSPGNAGVPHTQYF. The rearrangement links TRBV7-8 to TRBJ2-3; 7 bases are shared with TRBD2. CDR1 is SGHVS and CDR2 is FQNEAQ in the germline V gene. The CDR3 is 16 residues long. Germline trimming cut 5 bases from V and 7 bases from J; bases unmatched to any gene: 15. The full variable domain, in which reference TRBV7-8 and TRBJ2-3 provide the parts outside the CDR3, is GAGVSQSPRYKVAKRGQDVALRCDPISGHVSLFWYQQALGQGPEFLTYFQNEAQLDKSGLPSDRFFAERPEGSVSTLKIQRTQQEDSAVYLCASSPGNAGVPHTQYFGPGTRLTVL.

This chain uses TRBV5-1 with TRBJ1-4, with D possibly being TRBD1 (6 bases). The germline gives CDR1 SGHRS, CDR2 YFSETQ. This CDR3 comprises 16 residues. V was shortened by 4 bases and J by 7 bases, with 20 bases between the two germline ends. CDR3 loop: CASSDTGLSRGEKLFF. CDR3 bases: TGCGCCAGCAGCGACACAGGGCTATCACGGGGTGAAAAACTGTTTTTT.

This clonotype was seen a few times. V and J are TRBV18 and TRBJ2-7; D gene unclear. Germline loops: CDR1 KGHSH, CDR2 LQKENI. The CDR3 sequence is 12 residues long. The V end lost 6 bases, the J end lost 3 bases, and 9 bases lay between the germline ends. The CDR3 region is CASSRVDYEQYF. The DNA of the CDR3 is TGTGCCAGCTCCAGAGTAGACTACGAGCAGTACTTC. The variable domain in full, completed from reference TRBV18 and TRBJ2-7, reads NAGVMQNPRHLVRRRGQEARLRCSPMKGHSHVYWYRQLPEEGLKFMVYLQKENIIDESGMPKERFSAEFPKEGPSILRIQQVVRGDSAAYFCASSRVDYEQYFGPGTRLTVT.

The sample holds many counts of this clonotype. The chain uses TRBV29-1 and TRBJ1-2; possible D gene TRBD1, 5 bases. V was cut by 6 bases and J by 4 bases, with 18 bases left in between. This CDR3 is 14 amino acids long. Germline values: CDR1 SQVTM, CDR2 ANQGSEA. The chain's CDR3 is CSVRRIAGSYGYTF. CDR3 in DNA: TGCAGCGTCCGACGAATTGCAGGGTCCTATGGCTACACCTTC.